This entry is about one TCR beta chain. The antigen remains unidentified. 13 Jbeta primers and 60 Vbeta primers were used for the PCR. TCRdb's copy holds only in-frame clones and misses some; the assay was immunoSEQ multiplex PCR. This table has under 150,000 clones, 80% to 90% appearing once. CDR3 length: 12 amino acids. Germline values: CDR1 MNHEY, CDR2 SMNVEV (reference sequence). Trimming took 10 bases from V and 2 from J, leaving 11 bases between them. These data come from a study of cytomegalovirus exposure and HLA in healthy donors. Turning to the study itself: The Caucasian-associated ancestry cluster held 65% to 85% of more than 350 genotyped donors.

Study-level points and caveats: Cytomegalovirus status was reportedly diagnosed by the classifier with high specificity and sensitivity. A later analysis showed TCR association rates differing by HLA locus, peaking at DRB1 and lowest at HLA-C. Follow-up analysis later connected one missense variant in DCLRE1C with trimming of TCR beta V- and J-genes.

This chain uses TRBV27 with TRBJ2-5, with a weak D call TRBD2 (5 bases). The clonotype originates from a woman aged 40-49 years in good health and CMV-seropositive. The sample consisted of PBMCs. This CDR3 reads CATGRGQETQYF. The CDR3, as DNA: TGTGCCACCGGTCGAGGGCAAGAGACCCAGTACTTC.